This TCR beta chain was observed in a study of cytomegalovirus exposure and HLA in healthy donors. Study results and limitations: What TCR beta sequences reportedly achieved was accurate prediction of HLA-A and HLA-B alleles in most subjects. In a later analysis, several top co-occurrence clusters appeared linked to parvovirus B19, influenza, CMV and Epstein-Barr virus.

Comments on this clone: The antigen is undetermined.

There are 15 residues in the CDR3. Trimming removed 4 bases from V and 4 bases from J; junction bases left unmatched: 3. Germline CDR1 is SGHRS and CDR2 is YFSETQ. The PCR ran on 60 Vbeta and 13 Jbeta primers. TCRdb's table, derived via immunoSEQ multiplex PCR, lists solely in-frame clones and lacks some. Of under 60,000 clones in the sample, roughly four fifths are singletons; the top ten hold around 2.8%. The rearrangement uses TRBV5-1 and TRBJ2-5; 14 bases map to TRBD2. The source of this sequence is a man aged 50-59 years in good health and CMV-seronegative. What was sequenced was PBMCs. The CDR3: CASSTGLAGVETQYF. As DNA, the CDR3 is TGCGCCAGCAGCACGGGACTAGCGGGGGTAGAGACCCAGTACTTC.